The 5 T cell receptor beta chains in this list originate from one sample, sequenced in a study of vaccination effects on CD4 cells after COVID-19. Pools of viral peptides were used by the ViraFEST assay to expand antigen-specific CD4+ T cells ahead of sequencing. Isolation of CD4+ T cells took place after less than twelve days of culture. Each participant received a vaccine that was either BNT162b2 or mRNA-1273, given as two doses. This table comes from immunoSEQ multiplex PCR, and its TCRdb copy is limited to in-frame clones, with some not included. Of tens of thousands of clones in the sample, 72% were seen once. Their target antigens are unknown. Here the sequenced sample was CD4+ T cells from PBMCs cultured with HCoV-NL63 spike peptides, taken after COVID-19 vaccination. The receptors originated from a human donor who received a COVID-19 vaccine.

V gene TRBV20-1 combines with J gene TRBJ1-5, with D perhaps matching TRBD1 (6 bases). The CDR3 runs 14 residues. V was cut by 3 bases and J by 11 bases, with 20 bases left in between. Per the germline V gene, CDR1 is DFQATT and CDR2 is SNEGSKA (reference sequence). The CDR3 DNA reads TGCAGTGCTAGTGACAGGAGGGAGTTAGGGGCCCAGCATTTT. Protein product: CSASDRRELGAQHF.

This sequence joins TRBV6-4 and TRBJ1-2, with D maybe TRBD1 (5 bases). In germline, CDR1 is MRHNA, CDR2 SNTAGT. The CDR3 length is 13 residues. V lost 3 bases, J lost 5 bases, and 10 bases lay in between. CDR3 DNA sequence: TGTGCCAGCAGTGAACAGGCGGGTTATGGCTACACCTTC. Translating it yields CASSEQAGYGYTF.

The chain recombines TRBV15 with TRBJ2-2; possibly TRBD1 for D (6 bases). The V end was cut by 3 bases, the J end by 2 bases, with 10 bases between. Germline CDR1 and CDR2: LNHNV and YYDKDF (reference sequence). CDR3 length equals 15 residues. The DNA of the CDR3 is TGTGCCACCAGCAGCGAGACAGGCAACACCGGGGAGCTGTTTTTT. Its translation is CATSSETGNTGELFF.

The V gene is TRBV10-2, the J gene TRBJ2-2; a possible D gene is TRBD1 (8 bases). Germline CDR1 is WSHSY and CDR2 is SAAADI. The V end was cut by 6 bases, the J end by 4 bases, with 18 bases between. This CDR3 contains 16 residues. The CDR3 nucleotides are TGCGCCAGCAGCCCGAGGACAGGGAGGGCCACCGGGGAGCTGTTTTTT. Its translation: CASSPRTGRATGELFF.

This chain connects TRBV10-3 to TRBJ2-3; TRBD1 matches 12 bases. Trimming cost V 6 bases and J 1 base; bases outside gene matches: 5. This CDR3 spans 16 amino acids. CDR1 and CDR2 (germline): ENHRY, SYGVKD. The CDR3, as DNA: TGTGCCATCAGGCCGGGACAGGGGGCCGGCACAGATACGCAGTATTTT. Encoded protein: CAIRPGQGAGTDTQYF.